This TCR beta chain was sequenced during a study of blood T cell repertoires in COVID-19. Study at large: From T cells, B-cell-depleted T cells, or PBMCs came the material, which was cDNA or gDNA.

Original handling: Quantification of nucleated cells was approximated via reference gene primer amplification. TCRdb keeps only in-frame clones here, not all; method: immunoSEQ multiplex PCR. That table gives V, J and clone size, and the DNA gave D and trimming. Counted here are roughly 500,000 clones, 85% to 90% occurring once; the ten biggest clones make up 0.7% to 1%. Germline V gives CDR1 LGHDT, CDR2 YNNKEL (reference sequence). This CDR3 contains 14 residues. With 0 bases removed from V and 2 bases from J, the gap between germline ends came to 8 bases. The sequence was collected from a man between 18 and 29 years old with COVID-19, enrolled during active disease. Sequencing was done on a sample of peripheral blood. V is TRBV3-1 (or the pseudogene TRBV3-2) and J is TRBJ2-7, with D perhaps matching TRBD1 (5 bases). For the CDR3, the DNA is TGTGCCAGCAGCCAAGAGTCAGGGACCTACGAGCAGTACTTC. This translates into CASSQESGTYEQYF.